The clone carrying this T cell receptor (beta chain) was observed many times. No antigen is known for it. The data derive from a study of T cells in Graves' hyperthyroidism and ophthalmopathy. Study outcomes and limitations: Blood also showed most of the thyroid clonotypes that were expanded above 0.001.

V trimming: 1 base; J trimming: 4 bases; junction bases outside the gene matches: 6. The CDR3 sequence is 17 residues long. CDR1 is SGHTA and CDR2 is FQGTGA in the germline V gene. Diagnosis rested on symptoms, serum thyroxine and TRAb, thyroid ultrasound, and orbital computed tomography. The PBMCs were sourced from fresh peripheral blood (10 ml). Researchers took RNA transcripts and amplified the TCR beta CDR3 regions from them. Carried out on the TCR CDR3, a first-round RT-PCR used the HTBI primer set. TCRdb passed the multiplex PCR reads through MiXCR, listing each CDR3 protein once. The sample shows 300,000 to 400,000 distinct CDR3 sequences, about 12% of them seen only once.

The chain is built from TRBV7-3 and TRBJ2-3, with 12 nucleotides matching TRBD2. Sequences were obtained from blood. The TCR was taken from a woman between 18 and 29 years old with Graves' hyperthyroidism. CDR3 in amino acids: CASSLMTSGRNSDTQYF. The CDR3 DNA follows: TGTGCCAGCAGCTTAATGACTAGCGGGAGAAATTCAGATACGCAGTATTTT. The full variable domain, completed using reference TRBV7-3 and TRBJ2-3, is GAGVSQTPSNKVTEKGKYVELRCDPISGHTALYWYRQSLGQGPEFLIYFQGTGAADDSGLPNDRFFAVRPEGSVSTLKIQRTERGDSAVYLCASSLMTSGRNSDTQYFGPGTRLTVL.